These 20 T cell receptor beta chains came from one sample sequenced in a study of shared clonotypes between healthy human individuals. Measured with immunoSEQ multiplex PCR; TCRdb has only the in-frame clones, and not every one. The table lists roughly 1,000,000 clones, around three quarters of them singletons. The specimen was memory CD4+ T cells from PBMCs. As for subset: CD45RA-negative fraction. The receptors derive from a young man in good health. Some clones in this sample may be carry-over from other donors' samples.

The chain joins TRBV30 to TRBJ1-4; 10 bases match TRBD1. CDR1 is GTSNPN, CDR2 SVGIG, per germline (reference sequence). The CDR3 runs to 13 residues. With 5 bases clipped from V and 7 bases from J, the junction kept 4 bases outside the gene matches. DNA for the CDR3: TGTGCCTGGCGACAGGGGGCGGTTGAAAAACTGTTTTTT. Translated, it gives CAWRQGAVEKLFF.

This clone was detected once. The rearrangement uses TRBV5-6 and TRBJ2-1; unclear D gene. The germline V gene encodes CDR1 SGHDT and CDR2 YYEEEE. V was shortened by 2 bases and J by 0 bases, with 9 bases between the two germline ends. The CDR3 covers 15 residues. This chain's CDR3 is CASSFEQHSYNEQFF. The CDR3 nucleotides are TGTGCCAGCAGCTTCGAACAGCACTCCTACAATGAGCAGTTCTTC.

This rearrangement joins TRBV7-3 to TRBJ2-3, with 13 bases lining up with TRBD2. J lost 8 bases, V lost 5 bases, and 19 bases had no gene match. Germline V gives CDR1 SGHTA, CDR2 FQGTGA. This CDR3 comprises 19 residues. The CDR3 nucleotides are TGTGCCAGCAGCCTATACGCGCCCACTAGCGGGAGGGGAGTAGGTACGCAGTATTTT. It codes for CASSLYAPTSGRGVGTQYF.

The count of this clone is one. The chain uses TRBV2 and TRBJ1-6, with 9 bases identical to TRBD1. Germline-derived CDR1 and CDR2 are SNHLY and FYNNEI. The CDR3 runs to 13 residues. With V trimmed by 10 bases and J by 7 bases, 5 bases remained unmatched. CDR3 nucleotide sequence: TGTGCCAAGGGACAGGGAGAAAATTCACCCCTCCACTTT. Amino acids: CAKGQGENSPLHF.

The V and J genes are TRBV10-3 and TRBJ2-4; D may be TRBD1 or TRBD2 (5 bases each). The germline V gene encodes CDR1 ENHRY and CDR2 SYGVKD. The CDR3 loop spans 19 amino acids. V lost 2 bases and J lost 5, with 25 bases in between. This CDR3 is CAISEKPYRDPFPQNIQYF. The CDR3 bases are TGTGCCATCAGTGAGAAACCTTACCGGGACCCCTTCCCCCAAAACATTCAGTACTTC.

The rearrangement joins TRBV7-8 to TRBJ1-4, with D maybe TRBD1 (5 bases). The CDR3 is made up of 15 amino acids. Trimming took off 6 bases at V and 7 bases at J, with 18 bases between the two ends. CDR1 is SGHVS and CDR2 is FQNEAQ in the germline V gene. The CDR3 nucleotides read TGTGCCAGCAGTCTGATCCCTCGGGGGGGTGAAAAACTGTTTTTT. Translated, it gives CASSLIPRGGEKLFF.

The rearrangement joins TRBV7-2 to TRBJ2-3; the match to TRBD2 covers 8 bases. The CDR3 spans 16 residues. The germline V gene has CDR1 SGHTA and CDR2 FQGNSA. V dropped 1 base and J dropped 4; count of bases not matched to a gene: 7. Here the CDR3 DNA reads TGTGCCAGCAGCTTAGTTTCGAGCGGGAGTTCAGATACGCAGTATTTT. This sequence encodes CASSLVSSGSSDTQYF. Combining the CDR3 with reference TRBV7-2 and TRBJ2-3 gives the whole variable domain GAGVSQSPSNKVTEKGKDVELRCDPISGHTALYWYRQSLGQGLEFLIYFQGNSAPDKSGLPSDRFSAERTGGSVSTLTIQRTQQEDSAVYLCASSLVSSGSSDTQYFGPGTRLTVL.

This chain links TRBV6-5 with TRBJ1-2, with a tentative D call TRBD1 (6 bases). Trimming stripped 2 bases from V and 4 bases from J, with 8 bases between. The CDR3 totals 13 residues. CDR1 and CDR2 from the germline V gene are MNHEY and SVGAGI. The CDR3 protein is CASSYTGTYGYTF. The CDR3 DNA is TGTGCCAGCAGTTACACAGGGACCTATGGCTACACCTTC.

This chain joins TRBV5-1 and TRBJ2-7, with D hard to call. V lost 0 bases and J 2 bases, leaving 15 bases between the germline ends. The CDR3 runs 16 residues. CDR1 and CDR2 (germline): SGHRS, YFSETQ. In nucleotides, the CDR3 is TGCGCCAGCAGCTTGGAAGTCCTCACCTTACCCTACGAGCAGTACTTC. Amino acids: CASSLEVLTLPYEQYF.

The chain joins TRBV7-2 to TRBJ2-1; D may be TRBD2 (6 bases). Between the trimmed V and J ends, which lost 3 bases and 1 base, there was a span of 10 bases. The CDR3 loop spans 15 amino acids. Germline CDR1 is SGHTA and CDR2 is FQGNSA. The CDR3 DNA reads as TGTGCCAGCAGCTTCGGAGGGCCTTCCTACAATGAGCAGTTCTTC. Its translation is CASSFGGPSYNEQFF.

The CDR3 sequence is CSVELPDTQYF. CDR3 coding DNA: TGCAGTGTCGAGCTCCCAGATACGCAGTATTTT. The chain employs TRBV20-1 and TRBJ2-3; D gene uncertain. V was trimmed by 7 bases and J by 4 bases, leaving 9 bases between them. The CDR3 spans 11 residues. Looked up from germline, CDR1 is DFQATT and CDR2 is SNEGSKA (reference sequence).

V usage is TRBV25-1 and J usage is TRBJ2-5; D perhaps matches TRBD2 (7 bases). The CDR3 is 15 amino acids. Germline values: CDR1 MGHDK, CDR2 SYGVNS. Deletions cut 3 bases from V and 9 bases from J, with 20 bases between. The CDR3 is CASSEGARGGQAQYF. CDR3 DNA sequence: TGTGCCAGCAGTGAGGGGGCCCGGGGAGGGCAAGCCCAGTACTTC.

This chain links TRBV30 with TRBJ1-4; 7 bases line up with TRBD1. V dropped 0 bases and J dropped 5; count of bases not matched to a gene: 6. The germline V gene encodes CDR1 GTSNPN and CDR2 SVGIG (reference sequence). This CDR3 has 15 amino acids. The CDR3 coding sequence is TGTGCCTGGAGTGTACGACAACAGGGGAATGAAAAACTGTTTTTT. It is translated as CAWSVRQQGNEKLFF.

The chain is built from TRBV14 and TRBJ2-1; 7 bases fit TRBD2. The germline V gene has CDR1 SGHDN and CDR2 FVKESK. This CDR3 spans 16 amino acids. Trimming took 4 bases from V and 0 from J; bases not matched to a gene: 6. The CDR3 spells CASSRSSGFSYNEQFF. The DNA for the CDR3 is TGTGCCAGCAGCCGCTCTAGCGGCTTCTCCTACAATGAGCAGTTCTTC.

This clone was observed a handful of times. Distinct nucleotide sequences in the sample also encode this CDR3. DNA of the CDR3: TGCGCCAGCAGCCTAGCTAGCGGGACGAGCTCCTACGAGCAGTACTTC. Translating gives CASSLASGTSSYEQYF. The chain is built from TRBV5-1 and TRBJ2-7, with 9 bases fitting TRBD2. Germline-derived CDR1 and CDR2 are SGHRS and YFSETQ. This CDR3 region has 16 residues. V was clipped by 4 bases and J by 0 bases; unmatched bases: 8.

This clone was seen only once. This sequence joins TRBV28 and TRBJ2-7, with a weak D call TRBD2 (6 bases). This CDR3 has 9 amino acids. Per the germline V gene, CDR1 is MDHEN and CDR2 is SYDVKM. Here the CDR3 DNA reads TGTTACCGGAGGGGCGAGCAGTACTTC. Its translation is CYRRGEQYF. The whole variable domain, remainder taken from reference TRBV28 and TRBJ2-7, is DVKVTQSSRYLVKRTGEKVFLECVQDMDHENMFWYRQDPGLGLRLIYFSYDVKMKEKGDIPEGYSVSREKKERFSLILESASTNQTSMYLCYRRGEQYFGPGTRLTVT.

This rearrangement joins TRBV6-1 to TRBJ1-2; perhaps TRBD1 as D (5 bases). The CDR3 loop spans 14 amino acids. Trimming left V 8 bases short and J 4 bases short, with 17 bases between. Germline V gives CDR1 MNHNS, CDR2 SASEGT. The CDR3 sequence: CASAARGTSYGYTF. CDR3 DNA: TGTGCCAGCGCAGCCCGGGGGACTTCCTATGGCTACACCTTC.

This chain links TRBV5-1 with TRBJ2-5; D remains ambiguous. Trimming cost V 2 bases and J 3 bases, with 8 bases left between them. The CDR3 totals 13 residues. CDR1 and CDR2 (germline): SGHRS, YFSETQ. The CDR3 here is CASSFRVKETQYF. CDR3 in DNA: TGCGCCAGCAGCTTCCGCGTGAAAGAGACCCAGTACTTC.

Comment on this clone: A much larger clone differs from this one at a single base, so this may be a read error. The CDR3 region has the DNA TGTGCCAGCAGTTGCAGGTCTAATGAAAAACTGTTTTTT. Translated: CASSCRSNEKLFF. The chain joins TRBV6-6 to TRBJ1-4, with D unclear. Per germline, CDR1 MNHNY and CDR2 SVGAGI (reference sequence). The CDR3 contains 13 residues. V gave up 4 bases and J gave up 3 bases, with 6 bases separating them.

V usage is TRBV29-1 and J usage is TRBJ1-4; D unresolved. Germline V gene data show CDR1 as SQVTM and CDR2 as ANQGSEA. V lost 4 bases to trimming and J lost 5 bases, with 11 bases between them. CDR3 length: 13 amino acids. This chain's CDR3 is CSVGTDPNEKLFF. The DNA of the CDR3 is TGCAGCGTTGGTACAGACCCGAATGAAAAACTGTTTTTT.